This T cell receptor (beta chain) was sequenced during a study of T cells in Graves' hyperthyroidism and ophthalmopathy. The CDR3 regions of TCR beta were amplified from RNA transcripts. First-round RT-PCR targeting the TCR CDR3 was performed with the HTBI primer set. TCRdb passed the multiplex PCR reads through MiXCR, listing each CDR3 protein once. Altogether around 660,000 distinct CDR3 sequences are present, about 45% being singletons, with the ten largest covering 6.5% to 9%. Patients were excluded for uncontrolled infection, other autoimmune disease, pregnancy or lactation. Diagnostic assessment was based on clinical symptoms, serum thyroxine and TRAb, thyroid ultrasound and orbital computed tomography. Study-wide points: Among thyroid clonotypes expanded above 0.001, most also appeared in blood.

This clonotype has a count of ten or more. Its antigen is not known. The sequenced material came from peripheral blood or thyroid tissue (not recorded which). This receptor was identified in an adult man with Graves' disease, either hyperthyroidism or ophthalmopathy (not recorded which).

The CDR3, as DNA: TGTGCCAGCAGTTACCGGACGGTAATGAACACTGAAGCTTTCTTT. It translates to CASSYRTVMNTEAFF. The chain uses TRBV6-6 and TRBJ1-1; D is ambiguous. The CDR3 length is 15 residues. In germline, CDR1 is MNHNY, CDR2 SVGAGI (reference sequence). V dropped 2 bases and J dropped 0 bases, with 10 bases sitting between them.